Below are 25 T cell receptor beta chains sequenced from a single sample in a study of technical replicates of blood from a few donors. Libraries were prepared by immunoSEQ multiplex PCR; TCRdb keeps only in-frame clonotypes and omits some of them. The table lists 95,000 to 100,000 clones, nearly 96% of them singletons. The sample comprised T cells isolated from PBMCs. The receptors stem from a human donor in good health.

The V gene is TRBV27, the J gene TRBJ1-5, with D uncertain. From germline, CDR1 is MNHEY and CDR2 SMNVEV (reference sequence). With 0 bases removed from V and 6 bases from J, the gap between germline ends came to 6 bases. This CDR3 is 13 amino acids long. CDR3 region: CASSLSAGQPQHF. The CDR3 coding sequence is TGTGCCAGCAGTTTATCGGCGGGTCAGCCCCAGCATTTT.

The chain links TRBV28 to TRBJ2-7; TRBD2 aligns across 8 bases. This CDR3 spans 18 amino acids. Germline V gives CDR1 MDHEN, CDR2 SYDVKM. Trimming removed 4 bases from V and 6 bases from J; junction bases left unmatched: 20. CDR3 nucleotides: TGTGCCAGCAGTTCTCCCCGCTCTGCGGGAGGCACCCCCGGCGAGCAGTACTTC. Protein: CASSSPRSAGGTPGEQYF. Based on the CDR3 plus reference TRBV28 and TRBJ2-7, the full variable domain is DVKVTQSSRYLVKRTGEKVFLECVQDMDHENMFWYRQDPGLGLRLIYFSYDVKMKEKGDIPEGYSVSREKKERFSLILESASTNQTSMYLCASSSPRSAGGTPGEQYFGPGTRLTVT.

The chain joins TRBV7-6 to TRBJ2-1; D is possibly TRBD2 (5 bases). The CDR3 length is 15 residues. Trimming pared 1 base from V and 6 bases from J, leaving 13 bases between. Germline-derived CDR1 and CDR2 are SGHVS and FNYEAQ. CDR3 sequence: CASSLVGSSSNEQFF. In nucleotides, the CDR3 is TGTGCCAGCAGCTTAGTAGGTTCTAGCAGCAATGAGCAGTTCTTC.

The chain has TRBV6-1 and TRBJ2-3, with 10 nucleotides matching TRBD2. Germline V gene sequence: CDR1 MNHNS, CDR2 SASEGT. V trimming: 8 bases; J trimming: 4 bases; junction bases outside the gene matches: 3. The CDR3 loop spans 13 amino acids. CDR3 DNA sequence: TGTGCCAGCGCTAGCGGGAGATCAGATACGCAGTATTTT. Translated: CASASGRSDTQYF.

J is TRBJ1-2 and V is TRBV10-1; D might be TRBD1 (6 bases). CDR1 is WNHNN, CDR2 SYGVQD, per germline (reference sequence). V was trimmed by 7 bases and J by 6 bases, leaving 33 bases between them. This CDR3 has 19 amino acids. The CDR3 coding sequence is TGCGCCAGCAATGCTAGAATCTCGACCGGACAGCCCGGAGAGGATGGCTACACCTTC. It translates to CASNARISTGQPGEDGYTF.

There are a few counts of this clone. This rearrangement joins TRBV2 to TRBJ1-1; D unclear. From germline, CDR1 is SNHLY and CDR2 FYNNEI. CDR3 length equals 12 residues. With 2 bases removed from V and 5 bases from J, the gap between germline ends came to 6 bases. CDR3 residues: CASSEYRTEAFF. CDR3 bases: TGTGCCAGCAGTGAATATCGGACTGAAGCTTTCTTT. Looking up the rest from reference TRBV2 and TRBJ1-1 gives the full variable domain: EPEVTQTPSHQVTQMGQEVILRCVPISNHLYFYWYRQILGQKVEFLVSFYNNEISEKSEIFDDQFSVERPDGSNFTLKIRSTKLEDSAMYFCASSEYRTEAFFGQGTRLTVV.

This sequence joins TRBV6-5 and TRBJ2-2; 7 nucleotides line up with TRBD1. Trimming cost V 5 bases and J 2 bases; bases outside gene matches: 5. Germline V gene sequence: CDR1 MNHEY, CDR2 SVGAGI. The CDR3 is made up of 15 amino acids. CDR3 protein: CASSRTGQNTGELFF. CDR3 coding DNA: TGTGCCAGCAGTAGGACAGGACAAAACACCGGGGAGCTGTTTTTT.

The rearrangement links TRBV10-2 to TRBJ2-2; 10 nucleotides agree with TRBD2. The junction had 12 bases not matched to a gene; V was cut back by 6 bases and J by 8 bases. There are 16 residues in the CDR3. Germline CDR1 WSHSY, CDR2 SAAADI. The CDR3 loop reads CASRPLAGVRAGELFF. The DNA of the CDR3 is TGCGCCAGCAGACCTCTAGCGGGGGTACGGGCGGGGGAGCTGTTTTTT.

The chain has TRBV5-7 and TRBJ1-5; TRBD1 matches at 8 bases. TRBV5-7 is filed as an ORF, its function uncertain. V lost 7 bases to trimming and J lost 1 base; unmatched junction nucleotides: 7. This CDR3 is 15 amino acids long. The CDR3 DNA is TGTGCCAGCGTCCTACAGGGGGAGAGCAATCAGCCCCAGCATTTT. Translating gives CASVLQGESNQPQHF.

CDR3 loop: CASSLGARMNTEAFF. For the CDR3, the DNA is TGTGCCAGCAGCTTAGGGGCAAGGATGAACACTGAAGCTTTCTTT. V usage is TRBV7-8 and J usage is TRBJ1-1; unclear D gene. Germline V lookup: CDR1 SGHVS, CDR2 FQNEAQ. The CDR3 totals 15 residues. Between the trimmed V and J ends, which lost 1 base and 0 bases, there was a span of 9 bases.

The chain has TRBV5-1 and TRBJ2-3; a possible D gene is TRBD1 (6 bases). Germline V gives CDR1 SGHRS, CDR2 YFSETQ. Deletions cut 4 bases from V and 1 base from J, with 16 bases between. This CDR3 comprises 16 residues. The CDR3 DNA is TGCGCCAGCAGCCGAAACGGACAGCCGCGCACAGATACGCAGTATTTT. It translates to CASSRNGQPRTDTQYF.

The table lists this clone with a few counts. V is TRBV28 and J is TRBJ2-7; D is possibly TRBD2 (5 bases). There are 15 residues in the CDR3. Germline V gene data show CDR1 as MDHEN and CDR2 as SYDVKM. V was trimmed by 2 bases and J by 0 bases, leaving 11 bases between them. The CDR3 region is CASSLEGRSSYEQYF. Here the CDR3 DNA reads TGTGCCAGCAGTTTAGAGGGCCGGAGCTCCTACGAGCAGTACTTC.

The chain employs TRBV5-1 and TRBJ1-3, with D hard to call. CDR1 is SGHRS and CDR2 is YFSETQ in the germline V gene. The germline V and J ends were trimmed by 4 bases and 3 bases, with 23 bases remaining between them. The CDR3 sequence is 18 residues long. CDR3 loop: CASSLSTGAAGDGNTIYF. CDR3 sequence (DNA): TGCGCCAGCAGCCTCTCAACGGGCGCCGCGGGTGATGGAAACACCATATATTTT.

On this clone itself: The sample holds other DNA sequences that translate to the same CDR3. The V and J genes are TRBV7-9 and TRBJ2-5, with D unresolved. The CDR3 has 13 amino acids. The V gene lost 2 bases and the J gene lost 3 bases, with 7 bases spanning the gap. Germline CDR1 is SEHNR and CDR2 is FQNEAQ (reference sequence). The CDR3 region is CASSLNREETQYF. In DNA form, the CDR3 reads TGTGCCAGCAGCTTAAACCGGGAAGAGACCCAGTACTTC.

The V call is TRBV27, the J call TRBJ2-1; TRBD2 agrees at 11 bases. The CDR3 is 16 residues long. Germline-derived CDR1 and CDR2 are MNHEY and SMNVEV (reference sequence). Unmatched junction bases numbered 8, after V lost 3 bases and J lost 7 bases. The CDR3 sequence: CASSFIAGGPRNEQFF. DNA for the CDR3: TGTGCCAGCAGTTTCATAGCGGGAGGGCCACGGAATGAGCAGTTCTTC.

V is TRBV13 and J is TRBJ1-1; tentatively, D is TRBD1 (5 bases). The V end lost 5 bases, the J end lost 1 base, and 11 bases lay between the germline ends. In germline, CDR1 is PRHDT, CDR2 FYEKMQ (reference sequence). This CDR3 comprises 14 residues. Here the CDR3 DNA reads TGTGCCAGCAGCCACGAACAGGCGAACACTGAAGCTTTCTTT. This gives the protein CASSHEQANTEAFF.

The CDR3 DNA is TGCAGTGCTCGTGGGCTTTACGAGCAGTACTTC. This sequence encodes CSARGLYEQYF. The genes are TRBV20-1 and TRBJ2-7; no firm D call. Trimming removed 5 bases at V and 4 bases at J, with 9 bases between. Germline loops: CDR1 DFQATT, CDR2 SNEGSKA (reference sequence). CDR3 length: 11 residues.

The chain employs TRBV2 and TRBJ1-1, with no clear D. The V gene lost 4 bases and the J gene lost 0 bases, with 9 bases spanning the gap. The CDR3 is made up of 14 amino acids. Germline assignment: CDR1 SNHLY and CDR2 FYNNEI. The CDR3 protein is CASSAVGMNTEAFF. CDR3 coding DNA: TGTGCCAGCAGTGCTGTCGGTATGAACACTGAAGCTTTCTTT.

The count of this clone is one. This CDR3 reads CATEREGTDTQYF. As DNA, the CDR3 is TGTGCCACAGAGCGGGAGGGCACAGATACGCAGTATTTT. V usage is TRBV19 and J usage is TRBJ2-3; 9 nucleotides agree with TRBD2. Trimming removed 10 bases from V and 1 base from J; junction bases left unmatched: 3. This CDR3 has 13 amino acids. CDR1 is LNHDA and CDR2 is SQIVND in the germline V gene (reference sequence).

V is TRBV6-1 and J is TRBJ1-5; tentative D call: TRBD1 (6 bases). Trimming cost V 0 bases and J 5 bases, with 17 bases left between them. Germline loops: CDR1 MNHNS, CDR2 SASEGT. CDR3 length: 17 amino acids. The CDR3 nucleotides read TGTGCCAGCAGTGAAGCCCCGGGACACCGTTTCGATCAGCCCCAGCATTTT. It encodes CASSEAPGHRFDQPQHF.

The chain couples TRBV21-1 to TRBJ2-3; the D call in the table, TRBD2, was not verified against the DNA. TRBV21-1 is termed a pseudogene. This CDR3 spans 15 amino acids. CDR3 nucleotide sequence: TGTGCCAGGGCCGCTAGCAGGCCTCACACAGATACGCAGTATTTT. Protein: CARAASRPHTDTQYF.

This chain joins TRBV6-5 and TRBJ1-1, with a possible D match to TRBD1 (5 bases). With 6 bases removed from V and 2 bases from J, the gap between germline ends came to 16 bases. The germline gives CDR1 MNHEY, CDR2 SVGAGI. The CDR3 extends over 15 amino acids. The CDR3 loop reads CASSTWTSQNTEAFF. As DNA, the CDR3 is TGTGCCAGCAGCACATGGACATCCCAAAACACTGAAGCTTTCTTT.

The V and J genes are TRBV6-1 and TRBJ1-2, with a weak D call TRBD1 (6 bases). CDR3 length equals 11 residues. Germline V gene lookup returns CDR1 MNHNS and CDR2 SASEGT. Trimming left V 11 bases short and J 7 bases short, with 14 bases between. The CDR3 sequence: CADQGGGGYTF. The CDR3 nucleotides are TGTGCCGATCAAGGGGGTGGTGGCTACACCTTC.

The chain employs TRBV12-5 and TRBJ2-1; 7 bases match TRBD2. CDR1 LGHNT and CDR2 FRNRAP come from the germline V gene. The CDR3 is 20 amino acids. Losses at the gene ends were 6 bases for V and 6 bases for J; bases not matched to a gene: 26. CDR3 in DNA: TGTGCTAGTGGCCTAGGGGCGGGAGTCTCGGATGAAGGGGTAGCCAATGAGCAGTTCTTC. Translating it yields CASGLGAGVSDEGVANEQFF.

V gene TRBV5-4 combines with J gene TRBJ2-6; D remains unclear. V lost 4 bases and J lost 0, with 5 bases in between. CDR3 size: 14 residues. Germline V gene lookup returns CDR1 SGHNT and CDR2 YYREEE (reference sequence). CDR3 sequence: CASSPSSGANVLTF. The DNA of the CDR3 is TGTGCCAGCAGCCCGAGCTCTGGGGCCAACGTCCTGACTTTC.